What follows is one TCR beta chain and its context. Its antigen is currently unknown. A much more abundant neighbour one base away suggests this may be a read error. This entry comes from a study of breast tumors, draining lymph nodes, adjacent tissues. The study's findings and limits: Data only fit, rather than demonstrated, lymph node origin of most tumor T cells. Tumors had less TCR diversity than lymph nodes, more than nontumor tissue.

TCRdb redid the calling of the multiplex PCR reads with MiXCR, one entry per CDR3 protein. The repertoire holds roughly 80,000 distinct CDR3 sequences, with around 20% as singletons. Breast cancer patients provided tissue from their axillary draining lymph nodes. This sequence originates from a female donor with breast cancer. Some clones in this sample may be carry-over from other donors' samples. Material: axillary lymph node tissue.

The CDR3, as DNA: TGTCCCAGCGGCCGGGACAGGGCCTCCTACGAGCAGTACTTC. This gives the protein CPSGRDRASYEQYF. The rearrangement links TRBV6-1 to TRBJ2-7; 9 nucleotides align to TRBD1. The CDR3 has 14 amino acids. The germline CDR1 and CDR2 sequences are MNHNS and SASEGT.